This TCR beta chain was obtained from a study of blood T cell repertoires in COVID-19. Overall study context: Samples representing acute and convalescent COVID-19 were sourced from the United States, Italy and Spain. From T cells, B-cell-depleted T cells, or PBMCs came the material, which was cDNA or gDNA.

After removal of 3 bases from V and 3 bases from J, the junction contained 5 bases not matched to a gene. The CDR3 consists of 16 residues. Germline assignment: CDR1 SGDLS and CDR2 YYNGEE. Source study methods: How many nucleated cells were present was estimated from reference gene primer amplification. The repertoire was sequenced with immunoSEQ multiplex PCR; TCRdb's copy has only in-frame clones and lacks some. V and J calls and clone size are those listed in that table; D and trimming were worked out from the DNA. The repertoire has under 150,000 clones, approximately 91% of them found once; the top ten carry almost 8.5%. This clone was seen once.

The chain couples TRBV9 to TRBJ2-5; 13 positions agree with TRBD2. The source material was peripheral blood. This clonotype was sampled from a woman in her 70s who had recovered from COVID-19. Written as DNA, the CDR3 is TGTGCCAGCAGCGGCGGACTAGCGGGGGAAAAAGAGACCCAGTACTTC. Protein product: CASSGGLAGEKETQYF.